This TCR beta chain was profiled in a study of shared clonotypes between healthy human individuals. Profiling relied on immunoSEQ multiplex PCR, and the TCRdb table lists in-frame clones only, not all of them. The sample shows about 2.2 million clones, under 95% of them seen only once. Naive CD8 isolation took CD45RO-negative cells positively selected for CCR7 and excluded terminally differentiated effector memory CD45RA+ cells. The CDR3 spans 17 residues. V lost 5 bases and J lost 4; bases outside the gene matches: 13. Germline values: CDR1 PRHDT, CDR2 FYEKMQ (reference sequence). The chain employs TRBV13 and TRBJ2-4, with 8 bases matching TRBD1. The specimen sequenced was naive CD8+ T cells from PBMCs. The source of this sequence is a man aged 18 to 29 in good health. Some clones in this sample may be carry-over from other donors' samples. CDR3 sequence reads: CASSEAGGADKKNIQYF. The DNA of the CDR3 is TGTGCCAGCAGCGAGGCAGGGGGCGCCGACAAAAAAAACATTCAGTACTTC.